Included here is one T cell receptor beta chain sequence, with context. What it binds is unknown. The entry originates in a study of cytomegalovirus exposure and HLA in healthy donors. Study-wide results and caveats: As was reported, the HLA-A and HLA-B alleles of most subjects were accurately predicted from TCR beta sequences. A further, later analysis showed that HLA-associated TCR beta chains (compared with equally common others) were more clonally expanded.

13 Jbeta primers and 60 Vbeta primers were used for the PCR. This table comes from immunoSEQ multiplex PCR, and its TCRdb copy is limited to in-frame clones, with some not included. The sample contains around 190,000 clones, approximately 80% of which appear only once. V was pared by 6 bases and J by 3 bases, with 12 bases between. The CDR3 is made up of 14 amino acids. CDR1 is ENHRY and CDR2 is SYGVKD in the germline V gene. Sequencing used PBMCs. The chain uses TRBV10-3 and TRBJ2-1; D is undetermined. The TCR sequence derives from a man between 35 and 55 years old in good health and CMV-seropositive. CDR3 in DNA: TGTGCCATCAGGCGTGACTCGGTCTACAATGAGCAGTTCTTC. Translated, it gives CAIRRDSVYNEQFF.